Listed below are T cell receptor beta chains from one sample, sequenced in a study. TCRdb independently ran MiXCR on the 5' RACE reads; one entry per CDR3 protein. This table holds about 32,000 distinct CDR3 sequences, 25% to 30% found once. The sample taken for sequencing was tumor-infiltrating Tregs sorted from the breast tumor. These receptor sequences come from a female donor with breast cancer. The CDR3 runs from the conserved cysteine through the conserved F or W. D genes are given only for firm matches. The size entry is marked missing in some rows and otherwise reads once, few, many or a size class.

many,TRBV29-1,-,TRBJ1-1,CSVGVGWGRVTEAFF,TGCAGCGTTGGGGTGGGTTGGGGGCGCGTCACTGAAGCTTTCTTT
few,TRBV12-3/TRBV12-4,-,TRBJ1-5,CASTPDGYSNQPQHF,TGTGCCAGCACTCCGGACGGATATAGCAATCAGCCCCAGCATTTT
many,TRBV2,-,TRBJ1-4,CASSRRQATNEKLFF,TGTGCCAGCAGTAGGAGACAGGCAACTAATGAAAAACTGTTTTTT
-,TRBV12-3/TRBV12-4,-,TRBJ2-5,CASSLARRGQETQYF,TGTGCCAGCAGTTTAGCGCGTAGGGGCCAAGAGACCCAGTACTTC
-,TRBV9,-,TRBJ1-3,CASSVGFVSGNTIYF,TGTGCCAGCAGCGTAGGATTTGTATCTGGAAACACCATATATTTT
few,TRBV6-1,-,TRBJ1-2,CASSLIYGYTF,TGTGCCAGCAGTCTTATCTATGGCTACACCTTC
many,TRBV7-2,TRBD2,TRBJ2-1,CASSLMGTSGYNEQFF,TGTGCCAGCAGCTTGATGGGGACTAGCGGCTACAATGAGCAGTTCTTC
few,TRBV20-1,-,TRBJ1-4,CSARGRTNLANEKLFF,TGCAGTGCTCGTGGCAGGACCAACCTTGCTAATGAAAAACTGTTTTTT
-,TRBV12-3/TRBV12-4,TRBD1,TRBJ2-7,CASSPQGQIYEQYF,TGTGCCAGCAGCCCCCAGGGACAGATCTACGAGCAGTACTTC
many,TRBV5-1,-,TRBJ2-1,CASSPRVPSSHNEQFF,TGCGCCAGCAGCCCCCGGGTGCCCTCTTCACACAATGAGCAGTTCTTC
medium-sized,TRBV20-1,-,TRBJ1-5,CSARGPASPQHF,TGCAGTGCCCGGGGACCCGCATCACCCCAGCATTTT
few,TRBV6-5,-,TRBJ1-1,CASSYGRLAGAAFF,TGTGCCAGCAGTTACGGCCGCCTTGCAGGGGCCGCTTTCTTT
few,TRBV6-6,-,TRBJ1-5,CASMAGTGNQPQHF,TGTGCCAGCATGGCCGGGACTGGCAATCAGCCCCAGCATTTT
medium-sized,TRBV29-1,-,TRBJ1-2,CSVRGTAFGYTF,TGCAGCGTTAGGGGCACGGCCTTTGGCTACACCTTC
-,TRBV20-1,TRBD1,TRBJ2-3,CSALDRGSYNEQYF,TGCAGTGCTTTGGACAGGGGCTCCTACAATGAGCAGTATTTT
-,TRBV20-1,TRBD1,TRBJ1-2,CSAPHDRDYGYTF,TGCAGTGCTCCCCACGACAGGGACTATGGCTACACCTTC
-,TRBV25-1,TRBD2,TRBJ2-4,CASSTLASKNIQYF,TGTGCCAGCAGTACACTAGCGTCCAAAAACATTCAGTACTTC